These 21 T cell receptor beta chains came from one sample sequenced in a study of patients and donors after allogeneic stem cell transplantation. TCRdb independently ran MiXCR on the RT-PCR reads; one entry per CDR3 protein. The sample yields more than 55,000 distinct CDR3 sequences, roughly 13% seen once. The sequencing sample was made of blood, either unsorted or a sorted T cell fraction (not recorded which). The receptors shown here come from a human donor who was either an allogeneic HSCT recipient or a stem cell or donor lymphocyte infusion donor (not recorded which). It is not recorded whose cells these are; they may come from a transplant donor.

The J gene is TRBJ2-7, the V gene TRBV3-1; a possible D gene is TRBD2 (5 bases). The CDR3 has 15 residues. V was shortened by 4 bases and J by 3 bases, with 16 bases between the two germline ends. Germline CDR1 is LGHDT and CDR2 is YNNKEL (reference sequence). CDR3 in DNA: TGTGCCAGCAGCCCCAGACCGGAACTAGGCTACGAGCAGTACTTC. This encodes CASSPRPELGYEQYF.

This rearrangement joins TRBV12-3 or TRBV12-4 to TRBJ2-5; D is possibly TRBD1 (6 bases). This CDR3 is 12 amino acids long. Trimming stripped 3 bases from V and 14 bases from J, with 16 bases between. In nucleotides, the CDR3 is TGTGCCAGCAGTTTGGGGGCGTCGGAGCTTTACTTC. Translation gives CASSLGASELYF.

This clonotype was seen many times. The chain is built from TRBV15 and TRBJ1-1, with D tentatively TRBD1 (5 bases). The V end lost 0 bases, the J end lost 5 bases, and 16 bases lay between the germline ends. Per the germline V gene, CDR1 is LNHNV and CDR2 is YYDKDF (reference sequence). The CDR3 is made up of 16 amino acids. CDR3 nucleotides: TGTGCCACCAGCAGAGATCTGGGACCGTCTGGAACTGAAGCTTTCTTT. Residues: CATSRDLGPSGTEAFF.

This clonotype was observed a few times. V is TRBV27 and J is TRBJ2-7; maybe TRBD1 (6 bases). CDR1 and CDR2 from the germline V gene are MNHEY and SMNVEV (reference sequence). The CDR3 totals 17 residues. V dropped 0 bases and J dropped 2 bases, with 17 bases sitting between them. CDR3 in amino acids: CASSLSGTPIKAYEQYF. The CDR3 DNA sequence: TGTGCCAGCAGTTTATCGGGGACACCCATAAAGGCCTACGAGCAGTACTTC.

This clonotype was seen more than once but under ten times. The V call is TRBV9, the J call TRBJ2-1, with TRBD2 matching 10 bases. The germline CDR1 and CDR2 sequences are SGDLS and YYNGEE. The ends lost 4 bases at V and 12 bases at J; junction bases unmatched: 4. The CDR3 extends over 12 amino acids. CDR3 bases: TGTGCCAGCAGCCCCAGACTAGCGGGGCAGTTCTTC. It translates to CASSPRLAGQFF.

The chain links TRBV5-1 to TRBJ2-7; D gene uncertain. Germline-derived CDR1 and CDR2 are SGHRS and YFSETQ. Trimming took 0 bases from V and 0 from J, leaving 7 bases between them. This CDR3 region has 14 residues. In nucleotides, the CDR3 is TGCGCCAGCAGCTTGGTATACAGCTCCTACGAGCAGTACTTC. It codes for CASSLVYSSYEQYF. The complete variable domain, with remaining parts taken from reference TRBV5-1 and TRBJ2-7, reads KAGVTQTPRYLIKTRGQQVTLSCSPISGHRSVSWYQQTPGQGLQFLFEYFSETQRNKGNFPGRFSGRQFSNSRSEMNVSTLELGDSALYLCASSLVYSSYEQYFGPGTRLTVT.

This clonotype has just a few counts. The genes are TRBV5-1 and TRBJ1-1, with D perhaps TRBD1 (5 bases). Germline values: CDR1 SGHRS, CDR2 YFSETQ. The CDR3 is made up of 16 amino acids. V dropped 4 bases and J dropped 5 bases, with 21 bases sitting between them. The chain's CDR3 is CASSNERQLLETEAFF. The CDR3 DNA follows: TGCGCCAGCAGCAATGAACGACAGTTACTTGAGACTGAAGCTTTCTTT.

This clonotype was observed a handful of times. The CDR3 loop reads CAAGSGSPNEQFF. The CDR3 DNA is TGTGCCGCGGGCTCCGGGAGCCCCAATGAGCAGTTCTTC. V and J are TRBV24-1 and TRBJ2-1; D is perhaps TRBD2 (6 bases). V shed 12 bases and J shed 6 bases, with 17 bases lying between them. CDR3 length equals 13 residues. CDR1 and CDR2 (germline): KGHDR, SFDVKD.

This clonotype showed up many times. The V and J genes are TRBV3-1 and TRBJ1-1; D not certain. Germline V gene data show CDR1 as LGHDT and CDR2 as YNNKEL (reference sequence). This CDR3 has 14 amino acids. V shed 1 base and J shed 5 bases, with 11 bases lying between them. CDR3 in amino acids: CASSQGWGLTEAFF. Written as DNA, the CDR3 is TGTGCCAGCAGCCAAGGGTGGGGTTTAACTGAAGCTTTCTTT. The full variable domain, rest sourced from reference TRBV3-1 and TRBJ1-1, is DTAVSQTPKYLVTQMGNDKSIKCEQNLGHDTMYWYKQDSKKFLKIMFSYNNKELIINETVPNRFSPKSPDKAHLNLHINSLELGDSAVYFCASSQGWGLTEAFFGQGTRLTVV.

This clonotype was counted ten times or more. The chain has TRBV5-5 and TRBJ1-5; D remains unclear. Trimming shortened V by 7 bases and J by 0 bases, and 11 bases separated the two germline ends. The germline V gene has CDR1 SGHKS and CDR2 YYEKEE (reference sequence). This CDR3 comprises 14 residues. This CDR3 reads CASADAYSNQPQHF. DNA for the CDR3: TGTGCCAGCGCAGATGCTTATAGCAATCAGCCCCAGCATTTT.

This clonotype was counted a single time. A read error may be the cause here, since a much bigger clone is one base away. The V call is TRBV3-1, the J call TRBJ1-1, with D uncertain. The CDR3 has 11 amino acids. The germline gives CDR1 LGHDT, CDR2 YNNKEL (reference sequence). V was cut by 1 base and J by 10 bases, with 7 bases left in between. The CDR3 reads CASSQVGVAFF. The CDR3 DNA reads as TGTGCCAGCAGCCAAGTCGGTGTAGCTTTCTTT. Drawing the rest from reference TRBV3-1 and TRBJ1-1, the complete variable domain is DTAVSQTPKYLVTQMGNDKSIKCEQNLGHDTMYWYKQDSKKFLKIMFSYNNKELIINETVPNRFSPKSPDKAHLNLHINSLELGDSAVYFCASSQVGVAFFGQGTRLTVV.

The sample holds many counts of this clonotype. The chain employs TRBV5-1 and TRBJ1-1; no definite D call. V shed 1 base and J shed 6 bases, with 16 bases lying between them. The germline V gene encodes CDR1 SGHRS and CDR2 YFSETQ. The CDR3 length is 15 residues. CDR3 loop: CASSLHYLGWAEAFF. CDR3 coding DNA: TGCGCCAGCAGCTTGCACTATTTGGGGTGGGCTGAAGCTTTCTTT.

The chain uses TRBV5-1 and TRBJ2-5; TRBD1 or TRBD2 may be the D gene (5 bases each). CDR1 is SGHRS and CDR2 is YFSETQ in the germline V gene. The CDR3 length is 14 residues. Between the trimmed V and J ends, which lost 0 bases and 2 bases, there was a span of 8 bases. The CDR3, as DNA: TGCGCCAGCAGCTTGGATGGGGGACAAGAGACCCAGTACTTC. Its protein product is CASSLDGGQETQYF.

The chain links TRBV7-9 to TRBJ2-1, with TRBD1 identical over 9 bases. The V and J ends lost 8 bases and 10 bases, in that order; junction bases with no gene match: 9. Germline CDR1 reads SEHNR; CDR2 reads FQNEAQ (reference sequence). The CDR3 totals 13 residues. This chain's CDR3 is CASAGQGLEEQFF. CDR3 sequence (DNA): TGTGCCAGCGCGGGACAGGGATTAGAAGAGCAGTTCTTC.

The chain links TRBV4-2 to TRBJ2-1, with D uncertain. The CDR3 is made up of 15 amino acids. Germline loops: CDR1 LGHNA, CDR2 YNFKEQ. V shed 0 bases and J shed 4 bases, with 10 bases lying between them. The CDR3 DNA sequence: TGTGCCAGCAGCCAAGAGATTGGGCCATACAATGAGCAGTTCTTC. This sequence encodes CASSQEIGPYNEQFF.

This chain uses TRBV18 with TRBJ2-1, with 13 bases that match TRBD2. The CDR3 is 16 amino acids. V dropped 3 bases and J dropped 7; count of bases not matched to a gene: 6. The germline V gene has CDR1 KGHSH and CDR2 LQKENI. CDR3 bases: TGTGCCAGCTCACCCTGGACTAGCGGGGGCGTGAATGAGCAGTTCTTC. Its protein product is CASSPWTSGGVNEQFF.

The chain has TRBV25-1 and TRBJ1-4; D is ambiguous. Germline V gene lookup returns CDR1 MGHDK and CDR2 SYGVNS. CDR3 size: 13 residues. V gave up 3 bases and J gave up 4 bases, with 6 bases separating them. CDR3 in DNA: TGTGCCAGCAGTGAGGGGTATAATGAAAAACTGTTTTTT. Translated, it gives CASSEGYNEKLFF.

This clonotype has more than one count but fewer than ten. The chain combines TRBV12-3 or TRBV12-4 with TRBJ2-1; 9 bases line up with TRBD1. CDR3 length: 15 residues. Trimming cost V 6 bases and J 6 bases; bases outside gene matches: 9. The CDR3 is CASRSTGGTTNEQFF. The CDR3 DNA reads as TGTGCCAGCAGATCGACAGGGGGGACTACCAATGAGCAGTTCTTC.

The chain couples TRBV9 to TRBJ2-1, with D possibly being TRBD2 (5 bases). Germline assignment: CDR1 SGDLS and CDR2 YYNGEE. The CDR3 sequence is 14 residues long. Trimming pared 2 bases from V and 7 bases from J, leaving 13 bases between. This CDR3 is CASSVKGGVNEQFF. For the CDR3, the DNA is TGTGCCAGCAGCGTCAAAGGAGGAGTGAATGAGCAGTTCTTC.

This clonotype was counted at least ten times. The chain carries TRBV4-1 and TRBJ1-1; D call uncertain. CDR1 and CDR2 (germline): MGHRA, YSYEKL. V gave up 3 bases and J gave up 3 bases, with 5 bases separating them. The CDR3 is 12 amino acids. CDR3 nucleotides: TGCGCCAGCAGCCACGTGGACACTGAAGCTTTCTTT. Amino acid sequence: CASSHVDTEAFF.

This clonotype has a handful of counts. V is TRBV12-3 or TRBV12-4 and J is TRBJ2-4; D ambiguous. The V and J ends lost 5 bases and 9 bases respectively, with 11 bases between them. CDR3 length: 12 residues. The CDR3 reads CASSPHRTIQYF. The CDR3 nucleotides are TGTGCCAGCAGTCCCCATCGAACCATTCAGTACTTC.